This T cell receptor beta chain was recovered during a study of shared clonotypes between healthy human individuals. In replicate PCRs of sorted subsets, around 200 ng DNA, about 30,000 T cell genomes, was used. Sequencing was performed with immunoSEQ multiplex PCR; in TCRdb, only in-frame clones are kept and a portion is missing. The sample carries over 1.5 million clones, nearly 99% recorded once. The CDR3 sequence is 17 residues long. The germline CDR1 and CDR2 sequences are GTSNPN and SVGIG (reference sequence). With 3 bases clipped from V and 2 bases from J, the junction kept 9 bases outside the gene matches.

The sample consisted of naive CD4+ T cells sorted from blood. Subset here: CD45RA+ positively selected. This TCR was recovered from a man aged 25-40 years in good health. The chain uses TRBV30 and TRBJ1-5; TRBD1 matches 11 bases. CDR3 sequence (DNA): TGTGCCTGGAGACCGGGACAGGGGGTCTTTCGCAATCAGCCCCAGCATTTT. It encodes CAWRPGQGVFRNQPQHF.